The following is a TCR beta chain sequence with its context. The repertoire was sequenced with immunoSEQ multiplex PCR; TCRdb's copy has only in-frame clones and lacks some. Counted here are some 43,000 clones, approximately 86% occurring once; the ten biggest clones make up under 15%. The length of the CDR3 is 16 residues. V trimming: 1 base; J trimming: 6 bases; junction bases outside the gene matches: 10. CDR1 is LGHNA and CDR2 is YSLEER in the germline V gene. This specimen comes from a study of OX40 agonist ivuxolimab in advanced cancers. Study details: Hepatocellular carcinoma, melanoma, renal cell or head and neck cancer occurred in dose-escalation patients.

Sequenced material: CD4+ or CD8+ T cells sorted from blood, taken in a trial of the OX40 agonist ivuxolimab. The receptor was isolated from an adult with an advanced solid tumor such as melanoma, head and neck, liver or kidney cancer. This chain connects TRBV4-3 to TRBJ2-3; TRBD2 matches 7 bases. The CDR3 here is CASSQGVGAGDDTQYF. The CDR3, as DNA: TGCGCCAGCAGCCAAGGTGTAGGCGCGGGAGACGATACGCAGTATTTT.